This T cell receptor (beta chain) is drawn from a study of CD8 T cells in ankylosing spondylitis. As the method for making TCR beta libraries, quantitative 5'-RACE with molecular barcodes was used. TCRdb fed the 5' RACE reads into MiXCR, producing one record per CDR3 protein. The sample carries 300,000 to 350,000 distinct CDR3 sequences, 20% recorded once. Overall study findings and caveats: In reactive arthritis synovial fluid and blood, some motif variants had been reported before. One TCR beta motif, made up of fewer than 10 highly homologous variants, appeared characteristic of ankylosing spondylitis blood. It was reported that disease-linked clones were significantly enriched in matched ankylosing spondylitis synovial fluid.

This clonotype was picked up many times. The antigen is unknown. CDR3 length: 18 amino acids. The V and J ends lost 0 bases and 1 base respectively, with 19 bases between them. Germline V CDR1 and CDR2: SGHKS, YYEKEE (reference sequence). The source material was blood, either unsorted or a sorted T cell fraction (not recorded which). This receptor was taken from a female donor with ankylosing spondylitis or in good health (not recorded which). V and J are TRBV5-5 and TRBJ1-1, with D hard to call. The CDR3 region has the DNA TGTGCCAGCAGCTTGGTAGGGAGCGCGGGCCCATCGAACACTGAAGCTTTCTTT. It codes for CASSLVGSAGPSNTEAFF.